This T cell receptor beta chain was sequenced during a study of blood T cell repertoires in COVID-19. Study summary: Sites across the United States, Italy and Spain contributed samples from acute and convalescent COVID-19. PBMCs, B-cell-depleted T cells, or T cells provided the cDNA or gDNA that made up the material.

How the authors handled the data: From reference gene primer amplification, estimates of nucleated cell counts were derived. Clones were read by immunoSEQ multiplex PCR, and TCRdb kept only the in-frame ones, dropping some. The DNA was the basis for D and trimming; V, J and clone size are from that table. The top ten hold approximately 8.1% of the sample, which has about 210,000 clones, roughly four fifths seen once. Germline CDR1 is WSHSY and CDR2 is SAAADI. V was shortened by 1 base and J by 8 bases, with 6 bases between the two germline ends. The CDR3 totals 12 residues. This TCR derives from a woman aged 45-59 years with active or convalescent COVID-19. The chain uses TRBV10-2 and TRBJ2-4; no clear D gene. Sequencing used peripheral blood. CDR3: CASSEWADIQYF. CDR3 nucleotide sequence: TGCGCCAGCAGTGAGTGGGCAGACATTCAGTACTTC.